Sequencing of this T cell receptor beta chain was carried out in a study of T cells in women clearing cervical HPV infection. Overall study results and limits: Combining TCR richness with V gene abundances gave around 0.87 AUC.

Clones were sequenced by immunoSEQ multiplex PCR, and TCRdb holds only the in-frame ones, with some missing. This table holds under 35,000 clones. This CDR3 spans 13 amino acids. Germline-derived CDR1 and CDR2 are SEHNR and FQNEAQ (reference sequence). Concerning this clone itself: The antigen remains undetermined. The CDR3 end lies 3 residues beyond the end of the read and is filled in from the germline J gene.

The rearrangement joins TRBV7-9 to TRBJ2-2; no definite D call. Material: blood buffy coat. The sequence was obtained from a woman aged 18 to 69 with a cervical HPV16 infection that either progressed to CIN3+ or cleared (not recorded which). This chain's CDR3 is CASSLSPDSPLFF. The DNA read from the CDR3 is TGTGCCAGCAGCCTGAGCCCTGATTCACCG.